One and the same sample provided the 4 T cell receptor beta chains below, sequenced in a study of neurological immune-mediated disorders. TCRdb reprocessed the 5' RACE reads via MiXCR and lists one record per CDR3 protein. In the table there are more than 45,000 distinct CDR3 sequences, over 2% of which are singletons. Sequencing input: PBMCs. Receptors originate from a man between 50 and 59 years old with multiple sclerosis.

The table lists this clonotype with many counts. The V and J genes are TRBV10-3 and TRBJ2-5; D gene uncertain. Trimming left V 6 bases short and J 1 base short, with 9 bases between. There are 13 residues in the CDR3. Germline assignment: CDR1 ENHRY and CDR2 SYGVKD. The CDR3 protein is CAISPRLQETQYF. DNA of the CDR3: TGTGCCATCAGCCCCCGGCTCCAAGAGACCCAGTACTTC.

This clonotype was seen repeatedly, ten times or more. The rearrangement joins TRBV28 to TRBJ2-1; D might be TRBD1 (6 bases). The CDR3 spans 16 residues. The germline CDR1 and CDR2 sequences are MDHEN and SYDVKM. The V and J ends lost 4 bases and 3 bases respectively, with 16 bases between them. CDR3 sequence: CASSSFGGADYNEQFF. The CDR3 bases are TGTGCCAGCAGTTCCTTTGGGGGCGCGGACTACAATGAGCAGTTCTTC.

This clonotype was observed at least ten times. This chain uses TRBV7-6 with TRBJ2-1; no clear D. V was clipped by 3 bases and J by 8 bases, with 8 bases between them. Per germline, CDR1 SGHVS and CDR2 FNYEAQ. The CDR3 has 12 amino acids. CDR3 bases: TGTGCCAGCAGCTTGACTGCGTATGAGCAGTTCTTC. Encoded protein: CASSLTAYEQFF.

Ten or more counts support this clonotype. The V gene is TRBV4-3, the J gene TRBJ1-1; no clear D gene. The CDR3 spans 16 residues. CDR1 LGHNA and CDR2 YSLEER come from the germline V gene. The V end lost 0 bases, the J end lost 1 base, and 12 bases lay between the germline ends. The CDR3 sequence is CASSQDSIAGNTEAFF. The CDR3 region has the DNA TGCGCCAGCAGCCAAGATTCTATCGCAGGGAACACTGAAGCTTTCTTT.